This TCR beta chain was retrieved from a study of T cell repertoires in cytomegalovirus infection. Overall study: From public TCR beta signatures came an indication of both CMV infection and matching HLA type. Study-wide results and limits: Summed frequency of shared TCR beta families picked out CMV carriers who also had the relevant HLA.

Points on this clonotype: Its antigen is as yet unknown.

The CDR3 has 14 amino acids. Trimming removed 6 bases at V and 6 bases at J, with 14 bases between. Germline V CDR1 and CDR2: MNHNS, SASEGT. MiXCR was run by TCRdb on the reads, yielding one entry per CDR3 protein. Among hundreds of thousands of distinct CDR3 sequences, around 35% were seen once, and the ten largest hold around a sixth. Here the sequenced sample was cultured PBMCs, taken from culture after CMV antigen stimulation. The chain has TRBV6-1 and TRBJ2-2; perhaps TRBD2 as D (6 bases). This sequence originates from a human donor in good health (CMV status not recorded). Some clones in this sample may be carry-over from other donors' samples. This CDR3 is CASSPGVVPGELFF. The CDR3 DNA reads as TGTGCCAGCAGCCCGGGGGTGGTCCCCGGGGAGCTGTTTTTT.